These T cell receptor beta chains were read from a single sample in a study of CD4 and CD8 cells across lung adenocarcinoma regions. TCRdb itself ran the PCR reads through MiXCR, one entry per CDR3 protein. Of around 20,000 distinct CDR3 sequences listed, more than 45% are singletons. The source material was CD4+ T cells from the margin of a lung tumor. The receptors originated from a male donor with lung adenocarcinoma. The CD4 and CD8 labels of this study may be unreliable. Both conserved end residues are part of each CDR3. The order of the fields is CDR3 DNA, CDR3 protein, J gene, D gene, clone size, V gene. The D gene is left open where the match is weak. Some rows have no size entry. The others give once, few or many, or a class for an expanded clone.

cdr3_nt: TGTGCCAGCAGTTTTTCCCGACTAGCCTACGAGCAGTACTTC; cdr3_aa: CASSFSRLAYEQYF; j_call: TRBJ2-7; d_call: .; clone_size: many; v_call: TRBV6-6
cdr3_nt: TGCGCCAGCAGTGACGATTTAGCTAACACTGAAGCTTTCTTT; cdr3_aa: CASSDDLANTEAFF; j_call: TRBJ1-1; d_call: .; clone_size: .; v_call: TRBV10-2
cdr3_nt: TGCAGTGCTAGTGGGGGGCGTGAGACCCAGTACTTC; cdr3_aa: CSASGGRETQYF; j_call: TRBJ2-5; d_call: .; clone_size: .; v_call: TRBV20-1
cdr3_nt: TGTGCCAGGGGACTCCAGGCCGTGAGTACAGGTACGCAGTATTTT; cdr3_aa: CARGLQAVSTGTQYF; j_call: TRBJ2-3; d_call: .; clone_size: .; v_call: TRBV6-1
cdr3_nt: TGTGCCAGCAGCCTCCAGTCCGTGATCCCCGAGGCGCAGTTTTTT; cdr3_aa: CASSLQSVIPEAQFF; j_call: TRBJ2-2; d_call: .; clone_size: .; v_call: TRBV6-1
cdr3_nt: TGCGCCAGCAGCTCGAGTTCAGGTTTCGGGTGGGGCACCGGGGAGCTGTTTTTT; cdr3_aa: CASSSSSGFGWGTGELFF; j_call: TRBJ2-2; d_call: .; clone_size: once; v_call: TRBV5-1
cdr3_nt: TGTGCCAGCAGTGCTAGGACAGATTTCTATGGCTACACCTTC; cdr3_aa: CASSARTDFYGYTF; j_call: TRBJ1-2; d_call: .; clone_size: medium-sized; v_call: TRBV6-1
cdr3_nt: TGTGCCAGCAGCCAAGATAGGGGACAGGGGTGGGAGACCCAGTACTTC; cdr3_aa: CASSQDRGQGWETQYF; j_call: TRBJ2-5; d_call: TRBD1; clone_size: .; v_call: TRBV3-1
cdr3_nt: TGCGCCAGCACGGCGGTAGGAGCCACAGATACTCAGTACTTT; cdr3_aa: CASTAVGATDTQYF; j_call: TRBJ2-4; d_call: .; clone_size: .; v_call: TRBV10-2
cdr3_nt: TGCGCCAGCAGCCACTCAGCGGGAGTGGGCACAAATATGCAGTACTTT; cdr3_aa: CASSHSAGVGTNMQYF; j_call: TRBJ2-3; d_call: TRBD2; clone_size: .; v_call: TRBV4-1
cdr3_nt: TGTGCCAGCAGCAAAGGGGGAGGGGCTGAGCAGTTCTTC; cdr3_aa: CASSKGGGAEQFF; j_call: TRBJ2-1; d_call: .; clone_size: .; v_call: TRBV7-3
cdr3_nt: TGCGCCAGCAGTCAACACGGACAGGGGATCGGTAATGAAAAACTGTTTTTT; cdr3_aa: CASSQHGQGIGNEKLFF; j_call: TRBJ1-4; d_call: TRBD1; clone_size: once; v_call: TRBV23-1
cdr3_nt: TGTGCCAGCAGCTTAGTCTGGGCTATGCAAGAGACCCAGTACTTC; cdr3_aa: CASSLVWAMQETQYF; j_call: TRBJ2-5; d_call: .; clone_size: many; v_call: TRBV7-2
cdr3_nt: TGTGCCAGCAGTTCCGATGTCAGGGACTACGAGCAGTACTTC; cdr3_aa: CASSSDVRDYEQYF; j_call: TRBJ2-7; d_call: .; clone_size: many; v_call: TRBV6-5
cdr3_nt: TGCGGCGTCTCTGCACTGGGAGCCACAGACACTCAGTACTTC; cdr3_aa: CGVSALGATDTQYF; j_call: TRBJ2-4; d_call: .; clone_size: .; v_call: TRBV10-2
cdr3_nt: TGCAGTGCTAGAGATGTCTTCCAGGGCGAGGCGAATGAGCAGTTCTTC; cdr3_aa: CSARDVFQGEANEQFF; j_call: TRBJ2-1; d_call: .; clone_size: many; v_call: TRBV20-1
cdr3_nt: TGTGCCACCAGCAGAGTACGGGGAGTTCATGAAGCTTTCTTT; cdr3_aa: CATSRVRGVHEAFF; j_call: TRBJ1-1; d_call: .; clone_size: few; v_call: TRBV15
cdr3_nt: TGTGCCAGCAGCTATGGACGGATCCAAGAGACCCAGTACTTC; cdr3_aa: CASSYGRIQETQYF; j_call: TRBJ2-5; d_call: .; clone_size: .; v_call: TRBV12-3/TRBV12-4
cdr3_nt: TGCGCCAGCGGCCCTGACTTATATACGCAGTATTTT; cdr3_aa: CASGPDLYTQYF; j_call: TRBJ2-3; d_call: .; clone_size: .; v_call: TRBV10-1
cdr3_nt: TGTGCCAGCCGCCAAAGCTTGGTATCCGAGCAGTACTTC; cdr3_aa: CASRQSLVSEQYF; j_call: TRBJ2-7; d_call: .; clone_size: few; v_call: TRBV3-1
cdr3_nt: TGTGCCAGCAGTGAAGCAGGGGGGGCACAGACCCAGTACTTC; cdr3_aa: CASSEAGGAQTQYF; j_call: TRBJ2-5; d_call: .; clone_size: few; v_call: TRBV6-1
cdr3_nt: TGTGCCAGCAGTTTTGACAACCAAGAGACCCAGTACTTC; cdr3_aa: CASSFDNQETQYF; j_call: TRBJ2-5; d_call: .; clone_size: .; v_call: TRBV9
cdr3_nt: TGTGCCAGCAGTTTGACAGAGAGCTCCTACGAGCAGTACTTC; cdr3_aa: CASSLTESSYEQYF; j_call: TRBJ2-7; d_call: .; clone_size: .; v_call: TRBV6-5
cdr3_nt: TGTGCCAGCAGCTTGATGGGGAGACACTCAACCGGGGAGCTGTTTTTT; cdr3_aa: CASSLMGRHSTGELFF; j_call: TRBJ2-2; d_call: .; clone_size: .; v_call: TRBV7-6
cdr3_nt: TGTGCCAGCAGTGAATTAAGGGGGAGCGGGGCCAACGTCCTGACTTTC; cdr3_aa: CASSELRGSGANVLTF; j_call: TRBJ2-6; d_call: .; clone_size: .; v_call: TRBV6-1
cdr3_nt: TGTGCCAGCAGTTACACGACCCCGAACACCGGGGAGCTGTTTTTT; cdr3_aa: CASSYTTPNTGELFF; j_call: TRBJ2-2; d_call: .; clone_size: .; v_call: TRBV6-5
cdr3_nt: TGTGCCAGCAGTGCAGGGCTGAACTATGGCTACACCTTC; cdr3_aa: CASSAGLNYGYTF; j_call: TRBJ1-2; d_call: .; clone_size: many; v_call: TRBV6-1